This T cell receptor beta chain stems from a study of blood T cell repertoires in COVID-19. Study as a whole: COVID-19 samples from acute and convalescent phases originated in the United States, Italy and Spain.

Looked up from germline, CDR1 is SGHDT and CDR2 is YYEEEE. The CDR3 has 14 residues. V gave up 3 bases and J gave up 0 bases, with 7 bases separating them. This clone showed up just once. Profiled with immunoSEQ multiplex PCR; TCRdb holds only in-frame clones, not every one. This table holds 280,000 or so clones, roughly 87% found once. This clonotype was obtained from a man aged 18 to 29 with active or convalescent COVID-19. V and J are TRBV5-6 and TRBJ1-3; D might be TRBD1 (6 bases). Sequencing was carried out using peripheral blood. The CDR3 DNA reads TGTGCCAGCAGCTCAGGGGACTCTGGAAACACCATATATTTT. Translation gives CASSSGDSGNTIYF. Full variable domain (outside the CDR3, taken from reference TRBV5-6 and TRBJ1-3): DAGVTQSPTHLIKTRGQQVTLRCSPKSGHDTVSWYQQALGQGPQFIFQYYEEEERQRGNFPDRFSGHQFPNYSSELNVNALLLGDSALYLCASSSGDSGNTIYFGEGSWLTVV.